Given below is one T cell receptor beta chain in context. Its antigen is as yet unknown. TCRdb processed the 5' RACE reads anew with MiXCR; each CDR3 protein has one entry. The data contain hundreds of thousands of distinct CDR3 sequences, 15% to 20% of them seen just once; the ten biggest clones take up under 15%. The data stem from a study of identical twins. Study-wide results and caveats: Insertions were reduced in abundant cord blood beta clonotypes but not in memory repertoires.

Trimming left V 8 bases short and J 3 bases short, with 14 bases between. The CDR3 runs 14 residues. CDR1 is MNHEY and CDR2 is SVGEGT in the germline V gene. The same sample was also studied in work on T cells expressing NK-cell markers.

The receptor was isolated from a woman in her late teens or twenties in good health. Sequenced sample: PBMCs. The rearrangement joins TRBV6-2 or TRBV6-3 to TRBJ2-1; D not certain. The DNA of the CDR3 is TGTGCCAGCGGGTCCCCAGCTGGCTACAATGAGCAGTTCTTC. Its protein is CASGSPAGYNEQFF.